This T cell receptor (beta chain) was captured in a study of T cells in Graves' hyperthyroidism and ophthalmopathy. Study-level findings and limits: Researchers found most expanded thyroid clonotypes above 0.001 in blood as well.

The CDR3 runs 16 residues. Trimming took 0 bases from V and 3 from J; bases not matched to a gene: 11. From germline, CDR1 is DFQATT and CDR2 SNEGSKA (reference sequence). On this clonotype itself: Its cognate antigen is unknown.

Exclusion followed for patients with uncontrolled infection, other autoimmune disease, pregnancy or lactation. The investigators amplified TCR beta CDR3 regions from RNA transcripts. The HTBI set primed first-round TCR CDR3 RT-PCR. TCRdb redid the calling of the multiplex PCR reads with MiXCR, one entry per CDR3 protein. The data hold hundreds of thousands of distinct CDR3 sequences, with 45% observed a single time. The gene calls are TRBV20-1 and TRBJ2-7; the match to TRBD2 covers 7 bases. Sequencing input: peripheral blood or thyroid tissue (not recorded which). This sequence was found in an adult man with Graves' disease, either hyperthyroidism or ophthalmopathy (not recorded which). CDR3 coding DNA: TGCAGTGCTAGAGACCAAGGTCCGGGGGGTGGCTACGAGCAGTACTTC. Protein product: CSARDQGPGGGYEQYF.